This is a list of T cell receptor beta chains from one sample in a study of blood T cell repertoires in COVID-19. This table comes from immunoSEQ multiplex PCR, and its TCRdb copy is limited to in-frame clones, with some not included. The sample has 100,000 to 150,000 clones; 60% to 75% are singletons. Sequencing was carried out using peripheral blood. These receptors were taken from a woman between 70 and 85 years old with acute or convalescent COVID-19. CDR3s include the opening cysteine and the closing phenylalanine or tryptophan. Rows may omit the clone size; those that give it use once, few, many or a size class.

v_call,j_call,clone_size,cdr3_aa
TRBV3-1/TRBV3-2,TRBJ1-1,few,CASSQDSRDRDKVSERNTEAFF
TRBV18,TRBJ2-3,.,CASSPAGGPADTQYF
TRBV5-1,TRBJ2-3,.,CASSLAIGASTDTQYF
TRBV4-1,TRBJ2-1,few,CASSQSQGLAGREQFF
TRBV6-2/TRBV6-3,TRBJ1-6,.,CASSYRTIANSPLHF
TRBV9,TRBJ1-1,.,CASSGEETGRVTEAFF
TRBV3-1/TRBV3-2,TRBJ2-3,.,CASSLRAGTQYF
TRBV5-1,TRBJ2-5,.,CASSWATGSGETQYF
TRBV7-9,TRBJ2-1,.,CASSPPTSGGQFF
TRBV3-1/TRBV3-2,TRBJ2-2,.,CASSNVGTSGSFSTGELFF
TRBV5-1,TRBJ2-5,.,CASSQLGRGQGRETQYF
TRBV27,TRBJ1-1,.,CASSFSPGITEAFF
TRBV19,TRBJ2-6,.,CASSMGTGVGANVLTF
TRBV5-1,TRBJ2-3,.,CASSLGQGVADTQYF
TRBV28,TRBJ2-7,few,CASSLTSSEQYF
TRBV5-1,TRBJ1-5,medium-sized,CASSLFGEVNQPQHF
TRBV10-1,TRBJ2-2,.,CASSDPPGELFF
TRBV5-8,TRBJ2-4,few,CASSLGDSYAAKNIQYF
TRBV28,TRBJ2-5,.,CASSLAGMVGTQYF
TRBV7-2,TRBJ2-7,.,CASSPGTRPTYEQYF
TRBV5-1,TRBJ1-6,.,CASSRIQNSPLHF
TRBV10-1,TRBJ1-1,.,CASSEGEEAFF
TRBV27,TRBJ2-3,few,CASSPRLAGGGTDTQYF
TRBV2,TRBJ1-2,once,CASVSQQGFDYGYTF
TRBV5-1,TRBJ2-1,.,CASSLGNNYNEQFF
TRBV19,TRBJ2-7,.,CASSEQATTYEQYF
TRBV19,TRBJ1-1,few,CASNTGGSYTEAFF
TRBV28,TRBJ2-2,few,CASTTLLGELFF
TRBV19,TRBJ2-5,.,CASSILAGGQETQYF
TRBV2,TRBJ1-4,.,CASSFQGFNEKLFF
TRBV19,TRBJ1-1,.,CASRGRDRNTEAFF
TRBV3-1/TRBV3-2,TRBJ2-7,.,CASSQSPGGYYEQYF
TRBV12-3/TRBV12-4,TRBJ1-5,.,CASSFQGQPQHF
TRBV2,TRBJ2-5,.,CASSGLAGPQETQYF
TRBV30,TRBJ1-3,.,CAWSPTGGNTIYF
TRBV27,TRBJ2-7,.,CASSLHRTGREQYF
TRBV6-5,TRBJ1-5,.,CASSYGGNQPQHF
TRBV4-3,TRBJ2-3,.,CASSRGLAGGSTDTQYF
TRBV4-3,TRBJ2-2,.,CASSQGLAGGPFTGELFF
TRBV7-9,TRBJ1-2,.,CASRNRQVTKEVLNGYTF
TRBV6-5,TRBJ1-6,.,CASSPLDRKDSPLHF
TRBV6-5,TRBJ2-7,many,CASSYSVGGYEQYF
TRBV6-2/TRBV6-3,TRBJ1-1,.,CASSYGGARVTEAFF
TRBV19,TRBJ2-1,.,CASTPGQSFSYNEQFF
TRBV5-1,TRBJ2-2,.,CASSNKLAGASGELFF
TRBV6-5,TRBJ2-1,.,CASSYRGGEQFF
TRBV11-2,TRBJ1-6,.,CASSPTVNSPLHF
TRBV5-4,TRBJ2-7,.,CASSGPGQGSYEQYF
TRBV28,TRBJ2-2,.,CASSVQENTGELFF
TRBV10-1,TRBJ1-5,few,CASSYRMGIDLRPQHF
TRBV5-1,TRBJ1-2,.,CASSLTGTGDGYTF
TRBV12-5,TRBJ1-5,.,CASGLGRVGASNQPQHF